This entry lists 21 T cell receptor beta chains sequenced from one sample in a study of cytomegalovirus exposure and HLA in healthy donors. Profiled with immunoSEQ multiplex PCR; TCRdb holds only in-frame clones, not every one. The sample lists 65,000 to 95,000 clones, 90% to 95% occurring once. The material sequenced was PBMCs. The source is a man between 18 and 29 years old in good health and CMV-seronegative.

This chain links TRBV11-3 with TRBJ1-1, with D hard to call. Germline assignment: CDR1 SGHNT and CDR2 YENEEA. The CDR3 is 13 amino acids. V was shortened by 5 bases and J by 9 bases, with 16 bases between the two germline ends. The CDR3 is CASSPQFGGQAFF. For the CDR3, the DNA is TGTGCCAGCAGCCCCCAGTTTGGCGGGCAAGCTTTCTTT.

V and J are TRBV2 and TRBJ2-7; 10 nucleotides line up with TRBD1. Looked up from germline, CDR1 is SNHLY and CDR2 is FYNNEI. V lost 6 bases, J lost 5 bases, and 13 bases stayed unmatched. The length of the CDR3 is 16 residues. DNA of the CDR3: TGTGCCAGCAGCGTCCTCTATCGGGGACAGGGGAACGAGCAGTACTTC. Its protein product is CASSVLYRGQGNEQYF.

The chain combines TRBV6-5 with TRBJ1-2, with D possibly being TRBD1 (6 bases). This CDR3 is 12 amino acids long. Germline-derived CDR1 and CDR2 are MNHEY and SVGAGI. Between the trimmed V and J ends, which lost 4 bases and 7 bases, there was a span of 10 bases. CDR3 in amino acids: CASSSTGFGYTF. DNA for the CDR3: TGTGCCAGCAGTTCCACAGGGTTTGGCTACACCTTC.

This clone was seen only once. The chain's CDR3 is CAWSKTGNEAFF. CDR3 coding DNA: TGTGCCTGGAGTAAGACAGGGAATGAAGCTTTCTTT. This chain joins TRBV30 and TRBJ1-1, with TRBD1 identical over 7 bases. This CDR3 has 12 amino acids. V lost 2 bases and J lost 7; bases outside the gene matches: 4. The V gene's germline CDR1 is GTSNPN and CDR2 SVGIG (reference sequence).

The gene calls are TRBV25-1 and TRBJ1-6; D possibly corresponds to TRBD1 (5 bases). CDR3 length: 17 residues. Germline CDR1 is MGHDK and CDR2 is SYGVNS. V lost 0 bases, J lost 7 bases, and 16 bases lay in between. The chain's CDR3 is CASSEYGGAKGNSPLHF. CDR3 sequence (DNA): TGTGCCAGCAGTGAATATGGTGGGGCCAAGGGCAATTCACCCCTCCACTTT. The full variable domain, its missing parts supplied by reference TRBV25-1 and TRBJ1-6, is EADIYQTPRYLVIGTGKKITLECSQTMGHDKMYWYQQDPGMELHLIHYSYGVNSTEKGDLSSESTVSRIRTEHFPLTLESARPSHTSQYLCASSEYGGAKGNSPLHFGNGTRLTVT.

This clone occurred once. The rearrangement links TRBV13 to TRBJ2-7; 10 bases fit TRBD2. The CDR3 totals 16 residues. V gave up 5 bases and J gave up 1 base; unmatched junction bases: 8. CDR1 PRHDT and CDR2 FYEKMQ come from the germline V gene (reference sequence). The CDR3 reads CASSPTWTSGSYEQYF. CDR3 nucleotides: TGTGCCAGCAGCCCTACCTGGACTAGCGGATCCTACGAGCAGTACTTC. Full variable domain (missing parts from reference TRBV13 and TRBJ2-7): AAGVIQSPRHLIKEKRETATLKCYPIPRHDTVYWYQQGPGQDPQFLISFYEKMQSDKGSIPDRFSAQQFSDYHSELNMSSLELGDSALYFCASSPTWTSGSYEQYFGPGTRLTVT.

The chain employs TRBV27 and TRBJ2-7, with 7 bases lining up with TRBD1. The germline V gene has CDR1 MNHEY and CDR2 SMNVEV (reference sequence). The V gene end was trimmed by 5 bases and the J gene end by 7 bases; junction bases not matched to a gene: 14. The CDR3 is 15 amino acids. CDR3: CASSLRQGAVWEQYF. CDR3 DNA: TGTGCCAGCAGTCTAAGACAGGGTGCGGTGTGGGAGCAGTACTTC.

V gene TRBV19 combines with J gene TRBJ2-5, with D maybe TRBD1 (5 bases). The CDR3 totals 17 residues. Germline CDR1 is LNHDA and CDR2 is SQIVND (reference sequence). With 5 bases removed from V and 7 bases from J, the gap between germline ends came to 26 bases. In nucleotides, the CDR3 is TGTGCCAGTAGTCAAAGAAGGGGTCTAACGCCCCAGGTGACCCAGTACTTC. Translated: CASSQRRGLTPQVTQYF.

J is TRBJ2-7 and V is TRBV28; tentative D call: TRBD2 (5 bases). Germline V gene lookup returns CDR1 MDHEN and CDR2 SYDVKM. V was clipped by 3 bases and J by 0 bases, with 12 bases between them. The CDR3 totals 15 residues. CDR3 loop: CASSLGPTISYEQYF. CDR3 bases: TGTGCCAGCAGTTTGGGCCCGACTATCTCCTACGAGCAGTACTTC.

The chain has TRBV27 and TRBJ2-1, with D perhaps TRBD2 (6 bases). CDR3 length equals 16 residues. The germline V gene has CDR1 MNHEY and CDR2 SMNVEV (reference sequence). V shed 5 bases and J shed 2 bases, with 16 bases lying between them. Here the CDR3 DNA reads TGTGCCAGCAGTCCCCTTCTAGCGCTAACCTACAATGAGCAGTTCTTC. Translating gives CASSPLLALTYNEQFF.

The chain recombines TRBV7-8 with TRBJ2-1; 14 positions agree with TRBD2. From germline, CDR1 is SGHVS and CDR2 FQNEAQ. There are 16 residues in the CDR3. Trimming took 4 bases from V and 4 from J; bases not matched to a gene: 3. CDR3 sequence reads: CASSSRLAGGYNEQFF. As DNA, the CDR3 is TGTGCCAGCAGCTCAAGACTAGCGGGGGGGTACAATGAGCAGTTCTTC. Full variable domain (outside the CDR3, taken from reference TRBV7-8 and TRBJ2-1): GAGVSQSPRYKVAKRGQDVALRCDPISGHVSLFWYQQALGQGPEFLTYFQNEAQLDKSGLPSDRFFAERPEGSVSTLKIQRTQQEDSAVYLCASSSRLAGGYNEQFFGPGTRLTVL.

This chain connects TRBV6-1 to TRBJ1-5; TRBD1 is a possible D gene (6 bases). V lost 7 bases to trimming and J lost 7 bases, with 11 bases between them. CDR1 is MNHNS, CDR2 SASEGT, per germline. The CDR3 consists of 12 residues. The CDR3 region is CASKPGEQPQHF. CDR3 DNA sequence: TGTGCCAGCAAACCAGGGGAACAGCCCCAGCATTTT.

The chain has TRBV5-1 and TRBJ1-2, with a possible D match to TRBD1 (5 bases). Germline loops: CDR1 SGHRS, CDR2 YFSETQ. The V end was cut by 4 bases, the J end by 2 bases, with 9 bases between. The CDR3 covers 13 residues. CDR3: CASSVGANYGYTF. The CDR3 DNA sequence: TGCGCCAGCAGCGTAGGGGCCAACTATGGCTACACCTTC.

The chain is built from TRBV7-8 and TRBJ2-1; perhaps TRBD1 as D (5 bases). V lost 10 bases and J 0 bases, leaving 16 bases between the germline ends. Germline CDR1 is SGHVS and CDR2 is FQNEAQ. The CDR3 loop spans 15 amino acids. The DNA of the CDR3 is TGTGCCATTGCGAGTGGTGGGGCCTCCTACAATGAGCAGTTCTTC. It yields the protein CAIASGGASYNEQFF.

This chain connects TRBV2 to TRBJ2-7; 7 bases are a match to TRBD1. The CDR3 sequence is 14 residues long. V was pared by 5 bases and J by 6 bases, with 10 bases of the junction left unmatched. Germline values: CDR1 SNHLY, CDR2 FYNNEI. For the CDR3, the DNA is TGTGCCAGCAGTCCATCACAGGGGACCGGCGAGCAGTACTTC. Translation gives CASSPSQGTGEQYF.

In its sample, this clone was seen once. The rearrangement joins TRBV18 to TRBJ1-3; D not certain. V gave up 6 bases and J gave up 3 bases, with 12 bases separating them. Germline V gene sequence: CDR1 KGHSH, CDR2 LQKENI. This CDR3 comprises 14 residues. In nucleotides, the CDR3 is TGTGCCAGCTCGGACTCGGGGAGTGGAAACACCATATATTTT. This codes for CASSDSGSGNTIYF. The full variable domain, with the rest looked up from reference TRBV18 and TRBJ1-3, is NAGVMQNPRHLVRRRGQEARLRCSPMKGHSHVYWYRQLPEEGLKFMVYLQKENIIDESGMPKERFSAEFPKEGPSILRIQQVVRGDSAAYFCASSDSGSGNTIYFGEGSWLTVV.

The chain combines TRBV10-3 with TRBJ1-5; possible D gene TRBD1, 5 bases. The CDR3 has 15 residues. Trimming cost V 11 bases and J 0 bases, with 17 bases left between them. Germline V CDR1 and CDR2: ENHRY, SYGVKD. CDR3 amino acids: CAPLIAGRSNQPQHF. The CDR3, as DNA: TGTGCCCCACTGATAGCAGGGCGTAGCAATCAGCCCCAGCATTTT.

The gene calls are TRBV7-9 and TRBJ2-5; D ambiguous. The CDR3 is 14 residues long. Germline CDR1 is SEHNR and CDR2 is FQNEAQ (reference sequence). With 2 bases removed from V and 5 bases from J, the gap between germline ends came to 12 bases. This CDR3 is CASSLIYLRETQYF. CDR3 coding DNA: TGTGCCAGCAGCTTAATTTACCTGCGGGAGACCCAGTACTTC.

The chain joins TRBV7-8 to TRBJ2-2; 8 positions agree with TRBD2. Germline assignment: CDR1 SGHVS and CDR2 FQNEAQ. This CDR3 is 18 amino acids long. After removal of 4 bases from V and 2 bases from J, the junction contained 12 bases not matched to a gene. CDR3 residues: CASSYNDFGGANTGELFF. CDR3 nucleotide sequence: TGTGCCAGCAGCTACAATGACTTCGGGGGGGCCAACACCGGGGAGCTGTTTTTT.

This clone was found once. The V and J genes are TRBV18 and TRBJ1-5; D unclear. Trimming stripped 3 bases from V and 5 bases from J, with 14 bases between. Germline lookup yields CDR1 KGHSH and CDR2 LQKENI. The CDR3 has 15 residues. This CDR3 is CASSPVGGMDQPQHF. CDR3 nucleotides: TGTGCCAGCTCACCGGTAGGAGGAATGGATCAGCCCCAGCATTTT.

CDR3 sequence (DNA): TGTGCCAGCAGCAAAACTTATAACAGGGGATTGGACTATGGCTACACCTTC. Amino acid sequence: CASSKTYNRGLDYGYTF. The J gene is TRBJ1-2, the V gene TRBV7-9; 7 bases agree with TRBD1. With 5 bases clipped from V and 3 bases from J, the junction kept 15 bases outside the gene matches. Germline V lookup: CDR1 SEHNR, CDR2 FQNEAQ (reference sequence). The CDR3 totals 17 residues.